This T cell receptor (beta chain) was observed in a study of radiation and T cells in renal cell carcinoma. Overall study: Nephrectomy followed 15 Gy stereotactic body radiation by 4 weeks.

CDR1 and CDR2 (germline): WNHNN, SYGVQD (reference sequence). This CDR3 contains 13 residues. V shed 5 bases and J shed 4 bases, with 8 bases lying between them. Study conclusions and caveats: In blood, top tumor clones expanded by 2 weeks, shrinking by 4.

Generated by immunoSEQ multiplex PCR, the TCRdb table keeps only in-frame clones and is missing some. The sample lists about 130,000 clones, roughly 77% occurring once. Time point here: blood 2 weeks post-SBRT. Noted treatment: 15 Gy SBRT to primary tumor, nephrectomy 4 weeks later. Radiation-treated patients gave blood at baseline, week 2 and week 4. Clear cell pathology was present in this patient's renal cell carcinoma. Points on this clone: Its matching antigen is unknown.

The genes are TRBV10-1 and TRBJ2-2; D ambiguous. This receptor was identified in a woman between 55 and 75 years old with renal cell carcinoma. The sample consisted of blood, taken from a patient whose treatment included radiotherapy and nephrectomy. CDR3 sequence: CASSQVRTGELFF. DNA for the CDR3: TGCGCCAGCAGTCAGGTCCGCACCGGGGAGCTGTTTTTT.